This T cell receptor beta chain emerged from a study of blood T cell repertoires in COVID-19 (dated by TCRdb to between 2020 and 2021). At the level of the whole study: Collaborator samples came from the United States, Italy and Spain and covered acute and convalescent phases of COVID-19. The prospective study material was composed of cDNA or gDNA derived from T cells, B-cell-depleted T cells, or PBMCs. Subjects who had been exposed to COVID-19, were actively infected with it, or had recovered from it provided the deeply sampled blood TCRbeta repertoires that made up the dataset. The repertoires were released in a freely available public database meant as a resource for research on the immune response to SARS-CoV-2. The samples were drawn from the first 160 participants of the ongoing ImmuneRACE study and from under 1,500 subjects provided by 6 global collaborators. Nearly every sample came with metadata listing a de-identified subject ID, COVID-19 status, age in years and sex. Where available, HLA class I and class II types were obtained from metadata supplied by the sample provider rather than from assay-based typing.

The cysteine opens and the phenylalanine closes a CDR3 of 14 amino acids. The only DNA kept is the CDR3, 42 bases in frame from the first base. V is pared back by 0 bases and J by 6 bases, with 7 bases lying between the germline termini. CDR1 and CDR2 were assigned from the germline V gene as SGDLS and YYNGEE. In regard to this clone: Its antigen is still unknown. Base qualities are missing; no much larger clone stands one base away.

The immunoSEQ Assay, a bias-controlled multiplex PCR, was used to amplify TCRbeta CDR3 regions from genomic DNA. The source study handled its data this way. The number of nucleated cells in each sample was estimated from the amplification of reference gene primers within the assay. Sequence reads were collapsed and filtered to measure the absolute abundance of every unique TCRbeta CDR3 rearrangement. For each sample, productive Simpson clonality was calculated by taking the square root of Simpson's diversity index across productive rearrangements. What TCRdb holds here is the immuneACCESS table cut down to in-frame rearrangements. Part of the clones is not present; checked against another copy, under half of the missing clones reflect an unresolved V gene, and the others are unexplained. V, J and clone size are those of that table, while D and trimming were read from the DNA. Counted in this sample were around 46,000 clones; roughly 82% of them appeared once. The ten biggest clones cover roughly 7.7% of the sample.

Collaborating institutions collected whole blood in K2EDTA tubes following their own protocols. Collaborator samples were shipped for TCRbeta analysis as frozen whole blood, isolated PBMCs, or DNA extracted from either sample type. General study outcomes and caveats: Clinical and demographic metadata were provided uncurated, with the amount varying by source and participant.

The chain is encoded by TRBV9 joined to TRBJ1-6; the D segment cannot be called with confidence. Sequenced material: peripheral blood. The receptor was isolated from a man aged 40-49 years with acute or convalescent COVID-19. The CDR3 loop reads CASSVAQFNSPLHF. The DNA is TGTGCCAGCAGCGTAGCTCAGTTTAATTCACCCCTCCACTTT.